This TCR beta chain was captured by sequencing in a study of identifying expanded T cells in peripheral blood. In its sample, this clone was seen many times. The CDR3 length is 18 residues. After removal of 5 bases from V and 3 bases from J, the junction contained 16 bases not matched to a gene. Germline CDR1 PRHDT, CDR2 FYEKMQ (reference sequence). Here immunoSEQ multiplex PCR was the method, and the copy in TCRdb shows in-frame clones only, minus some. The data contain approximately 120,000 clones, less than 90% of them singletons. The sequence was obtained from a person between 18 and 69 years old in good health. The chain is built from TRBV13 and TRBJ2-7; 10 bases match TRBD1. The specimen sequenced was blood. CDR3 in amino acids: CASSSIRTGGTQRYEQYF. The CDR3 DNA reads as TGTGCCAGCAGCAGCATAAGGACAGGGGGGACCCAACGCTACGAGCAGTACTTC.